This T cell receptor (beta chain) was recovered during a study of T-cell memory formation after mild COVID-19. This clonotype was seen a few times. The antigen remains unidentified. Trimming shortened V by 2 bases and J by 8 bases, and 13 bases separated the two germline ends. This CDR3 is 13 amino acids long. CDR1 is SGHRS, CDR2 YFSETQ, per germline. General study findings and limits: A second wave of clones peaked on day 37, and their SARS-CoV-2 specificity went unconfirmed. Memory from before infection featured some responding clones, which suggests cross-reactive memory joined. Clones which contracted sat mainly in CM and EM if CD4+, and in EMRA if CD8+.

Employing constant-segment primers, 5'RACE generated TCR alpha and TCR beta cDNA libraries bearing sample barcodes and UMIs. TCRdb reprocessed the 5' RACE reads with MiXCR, giving one entry per CDR3 protein. The sample has a few hundred thousand distinct CDR3 sequences; approximately 15% are singletons. The genes are TRBV5-1 and TRBJ1-2, with D possibly TRBD1 on 6 matching bases. The sample consisted of PBMCs or a T cell subset sorted from them (not recorded which). The TCR was taken from a man between 18 and 35 years old who had mild COVID-19 (a few samples of this study predate the infection). Cell type and time point are not known. The CDR3, as DNA: TGCGCCAGCAGCTTTCCCGACAGGCCAGGCTACACCTTC. This translates into CASSFPDRPGYTF.